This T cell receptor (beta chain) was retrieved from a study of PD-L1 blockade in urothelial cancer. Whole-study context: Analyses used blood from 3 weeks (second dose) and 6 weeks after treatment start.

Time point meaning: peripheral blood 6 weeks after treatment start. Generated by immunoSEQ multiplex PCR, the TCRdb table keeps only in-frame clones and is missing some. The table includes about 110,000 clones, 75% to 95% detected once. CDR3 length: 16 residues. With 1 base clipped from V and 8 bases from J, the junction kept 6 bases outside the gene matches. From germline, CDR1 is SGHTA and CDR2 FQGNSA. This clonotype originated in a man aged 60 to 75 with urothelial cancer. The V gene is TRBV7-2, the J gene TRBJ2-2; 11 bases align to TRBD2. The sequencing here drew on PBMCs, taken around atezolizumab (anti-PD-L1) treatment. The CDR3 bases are TGTGCCAGCAGCTTAGGACTAGCGGGGACAGTGGGGGAGCTGTTTTTT. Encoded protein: CASSLGLAGTVGELFF.